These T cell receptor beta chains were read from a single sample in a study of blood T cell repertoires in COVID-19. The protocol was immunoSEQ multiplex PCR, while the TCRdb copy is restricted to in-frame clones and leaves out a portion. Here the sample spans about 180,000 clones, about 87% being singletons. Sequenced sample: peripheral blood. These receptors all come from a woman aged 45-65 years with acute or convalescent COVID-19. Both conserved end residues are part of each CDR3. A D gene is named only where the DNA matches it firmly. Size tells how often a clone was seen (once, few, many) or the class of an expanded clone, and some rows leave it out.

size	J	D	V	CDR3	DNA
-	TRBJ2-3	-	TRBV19	CASSMSRGAGDTQYF	TGTGCCAGTAGTATGTCCCGGGGGGCCGGAGATACGCAGTATTTT
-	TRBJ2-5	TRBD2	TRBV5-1	CASSFGAGEETQYF	TGCGCCAGCAGCTTCGGAGCGGGAGAAGAGACCCAGTACTTC
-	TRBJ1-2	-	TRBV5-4	CASSVGVYGYTF	TGTGCCAGCAGCGTAGGAGTATATGGCTACACCTTC
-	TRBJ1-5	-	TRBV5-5	CASSLIGEQPQHF	TGTGCCAGCAGCTTGATCGGGGAACAGCCCCAGCATTTT
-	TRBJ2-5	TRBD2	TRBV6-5	CASRPLAGETQYF	TGTGCCAGCAGACCTCTAGCGGGAGAGACCCAGTACTTC
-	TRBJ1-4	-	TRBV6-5	CASSFDRLGEKLFF	TGTGCCAGCAGTTTTGACAGGTTGGGGGAAAAACTGTTTTTT
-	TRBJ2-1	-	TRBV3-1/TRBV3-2	CASRKGNEQFF	TGTGCCAGCAGGAAGGGGAATGAGCAGTTCTTC
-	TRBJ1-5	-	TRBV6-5	CASSQDQGTNQPQHF	TGTGCCAGCAGCCAGGATCAGGGGACCAATCAGCCCCAGCATTTT
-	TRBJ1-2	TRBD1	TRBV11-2	CASSRIRTGIVGYTF	TGTGCCAGCAGCCGTATAAGGACAGGGATAGTTGGCTACACCTTC
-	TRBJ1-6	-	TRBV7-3	CASSFRGRGSPLHF	TGTGCCAGCAGCTTTCGGGGTCGGGGTTCACCCCTCCACTTT
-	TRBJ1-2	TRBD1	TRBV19	CASSIGREGAYGYTF	TGTGCCAGTAGTATAGGGCGAGAGGGGGCCTATGGCTACACCTTC
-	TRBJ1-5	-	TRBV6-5	CASAGIDQPQHF	TGTGCCAGCGCAGGGATAGATCAGCCCCAGCATTTT
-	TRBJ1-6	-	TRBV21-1	CASSKALRDRSLIPNSPLHF	TGTGCCAGCAGCAAAGCCCTCCGAGACAGGAGTCTTATACCTAATTCACCCCTCCACTTT
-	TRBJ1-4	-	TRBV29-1	CSVQAPDEKLFF	TGCAGCGTACAGGCCCCCGATGAAAAACTGTTTTTT
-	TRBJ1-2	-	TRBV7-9	CASSSEGGGYTF	TGTGCCAGCAGCTCAGAGGGAGGCGGCTACACCTTC
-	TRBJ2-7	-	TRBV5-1	CASSYQASSYEQYF	TGCGCCAGCAGCTACCAGGCATCTTCCTACGAGCAGTACTTC
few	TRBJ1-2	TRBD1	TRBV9	CASSGTGGKNYGYTF	TGTGCCAGCAGCGGAACAGGGGGCAAGAACTATGGCTACACCTTC
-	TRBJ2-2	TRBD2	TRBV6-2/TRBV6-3	CASSPRLAGGTGELFF	TGTGCCAGCAGCCCCCGGCTAGCGGGAGGCACCGGGGAGCTGTTTTTT
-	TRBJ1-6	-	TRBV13	CASSNHGLTRNSPLHF	TGTGCCAGCAGCAACCACGGTCTTACGAGAAATTCACCCCTCCACTTT
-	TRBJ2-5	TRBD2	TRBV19	CASSPRLAGGLETQYF	TGTGCCAGTAGTCCCCGACTAGCGGGAGGGTTGGAGACCCAGTACTTC
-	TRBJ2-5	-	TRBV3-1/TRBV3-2	CASSQEGGTQYF	TGTGCCAGCAGCCAAGAGGGAGGGACCCAGTACTTC
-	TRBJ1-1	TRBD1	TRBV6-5	CASSSLNRGMNTEAFF	TGTGCCAGCAGTTCTCTCAACAGGGGGATGAACACTGAAGCTTTCTTT
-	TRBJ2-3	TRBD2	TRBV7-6	CASSPGAGTSFADTQYF	TGTGCCAGCAGCCCAGGCGCCGGGACTAGTTTTGCAGATACGCAGTATTTT
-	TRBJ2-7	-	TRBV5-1	CASSLGQDKEQYF	TGCGCCAGCAGCTTGGGACAGGATAAAGAGCAGTACTTC
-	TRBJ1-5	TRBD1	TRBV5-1	CASSPGQGLPQHF	TGCGCCAGCAGCCCTGGACAGGGGTTGCCCCAGCATTTT
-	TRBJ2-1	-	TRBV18	CASSQGRADNEQFF	TGTGCCAGCTCCCAGGGGAGGGCAGACAATGAGCAGTTCTTC
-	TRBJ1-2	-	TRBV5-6	CASSLGHRANYGYTF	TGTGCCAGCAGCCTCGGACACCGAGCTAACTATGGCTACACCTTC
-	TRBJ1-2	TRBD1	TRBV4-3	CASSQDLPPGGTVYGYTF	TGCGCCAGCAGCCAAGATCTACCCCCAGGGGGCACAGTCTATGGCTACACCTTC
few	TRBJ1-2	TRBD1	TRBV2	CASSLSYRGADGYTF	TGTGCCAGCAGTTTATCTTACAGGGGTGCGGATGGCTACACCTTC
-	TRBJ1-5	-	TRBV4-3	CASSQDSYQPQHF	TGCGCCAGCAGCCAAGACAGTTATCAGCCCCAGCATTTT
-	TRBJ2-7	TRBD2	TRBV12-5	CASGLVNSGTSGRVPYEQYF	TGTGCTAGTGGTTTGGTAAATTCCGGGACTAGCGGGAGGGTCCCCTACGAGCAGTACTTC
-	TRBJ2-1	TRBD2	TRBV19	CASSPRGTSGYDNEQFF	TGTGCCAGTAGTCCCCGGGGGACTAGCGGTTATGACAATGAGCAGTTCTTC
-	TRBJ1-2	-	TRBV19	CASRTGVYGYTF	TGTGCCAGTAGGACAGGCGTTTATGGCTACACCTTC
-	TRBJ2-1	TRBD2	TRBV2	CASRLGLFSGRAAYNEQFF	TGTGCCAGCAGGCTCGGACTGTTTAGCGGGAGAGCAGCCTACAATGAGCAGTTCTTC
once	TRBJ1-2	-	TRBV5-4	CASSLPTTPGGYTF	TGTGCCAGCAGCTTGCCGACCACCCCGGGGGGCTACACCTTC
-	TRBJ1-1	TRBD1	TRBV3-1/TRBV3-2	CASSPHGQGNTEAFF	TGTGCCAGCAGCCCCCACGGACAGGGGAACACTGAAGCTTTCTTT
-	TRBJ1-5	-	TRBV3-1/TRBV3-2	CASSQDLGGGNSNQPQHF	TGTGCCAGCAGCCAAGATCTTGGCGGGGGGAATAGCAATCAGCCCCAGCATTTT